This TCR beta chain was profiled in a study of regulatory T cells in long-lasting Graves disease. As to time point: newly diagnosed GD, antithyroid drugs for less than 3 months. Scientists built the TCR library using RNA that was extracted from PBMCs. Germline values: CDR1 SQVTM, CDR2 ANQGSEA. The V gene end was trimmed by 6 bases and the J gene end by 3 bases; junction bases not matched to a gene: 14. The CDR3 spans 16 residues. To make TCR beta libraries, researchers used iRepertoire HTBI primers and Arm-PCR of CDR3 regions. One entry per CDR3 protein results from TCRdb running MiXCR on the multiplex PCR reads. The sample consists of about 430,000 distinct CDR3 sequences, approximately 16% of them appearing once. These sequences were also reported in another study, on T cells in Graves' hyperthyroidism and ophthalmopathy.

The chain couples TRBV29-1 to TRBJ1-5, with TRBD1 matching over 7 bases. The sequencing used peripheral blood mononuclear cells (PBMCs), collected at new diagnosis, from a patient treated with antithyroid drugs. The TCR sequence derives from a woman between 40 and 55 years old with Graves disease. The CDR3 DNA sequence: TGCAGCGTCTTCGGGAGGGGGCAAGTCCTCAATCAGCCCCAGCATTTT. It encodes CSVFGRGQVLNQPQHF.